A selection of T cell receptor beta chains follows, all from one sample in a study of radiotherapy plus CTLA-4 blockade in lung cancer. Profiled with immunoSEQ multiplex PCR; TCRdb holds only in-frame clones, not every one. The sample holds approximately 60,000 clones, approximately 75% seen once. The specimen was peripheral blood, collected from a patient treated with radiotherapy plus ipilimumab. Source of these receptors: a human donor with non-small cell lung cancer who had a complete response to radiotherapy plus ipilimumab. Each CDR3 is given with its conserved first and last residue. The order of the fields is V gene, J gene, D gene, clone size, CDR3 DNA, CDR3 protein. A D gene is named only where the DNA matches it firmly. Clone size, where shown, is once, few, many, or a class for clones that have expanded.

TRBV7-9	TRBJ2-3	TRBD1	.	TGTGCCAGCAGTTTCGGACAGGACTCCACAGATACGCAGTATTTT	CASSFGQDSTDTQYF
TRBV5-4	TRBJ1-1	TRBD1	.	TGTGCCAGCAGCCCCCGACAGGGGGAGGCGAACACTGAAGCTTTCTTT	CASSPRQGEANTEAFF
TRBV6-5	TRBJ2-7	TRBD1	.	TGTGCCAGCACACAGGGGGACAACACCTACGAGCAGTACTTC	CASTQGDNTYEQYF
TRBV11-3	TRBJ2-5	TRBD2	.	TGTGCCAGCAGCCCAGGGAGTCCGGGAGGGCGGGAGACCCAGTACTTC	CASSPGSPGGRETQYF
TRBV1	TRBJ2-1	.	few	TGCACCACCCTAAACCGGGGGGCCGATGAGCAGTTCTTC	CTTLNRGADEQFF
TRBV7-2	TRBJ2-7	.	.	TGTGCCAGCAGCCTGAGGGACGGGGTTAACGAGCAGTACTTC	CASSLRDGVNEQYF
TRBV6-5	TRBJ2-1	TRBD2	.	TGTGCCAGCAGCCAATTCGGCGGGGGGTACAATGAGCAGTTCTTC	CASSQFGGGYNEQFF
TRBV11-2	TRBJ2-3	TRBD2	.	TGTGCCAGCAGCCCCTCGGCTAGCGGGAGTCATGAAGATACGCAGTATTTT	CASSPSASGSHEDTQYF
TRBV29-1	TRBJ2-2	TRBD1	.	TGCAGCGTTCCGGGACAGCCGAACACCGGGGAGCTGTTTTTT	CSVPGQPNTGELFF
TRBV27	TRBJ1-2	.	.	TGTGCCAGCAGTCTTGGGGGGGCGGGCTATGGCTACACCTTC	CASSLGGAGYGYTF
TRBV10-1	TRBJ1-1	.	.	TGCGCCAGCAGTGAGTCGGGGCAGGGTCGGGCTTTCTTT	CASSESGQGRAFF
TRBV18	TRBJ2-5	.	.	TGTGCCAGCTCACAGGGGTTCCAAGAGACCCAGTACTTC	CASSQGFQETQYF
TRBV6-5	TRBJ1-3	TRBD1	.	TGTGCCAGCAGTTCTATAGGGACAGGGATGGGAAACACCATATATTTT	CASSSIGTGMGNTIYF
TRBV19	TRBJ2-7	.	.	TGTGCCAGTAGTCTGGCCGACTACAGGGGAGGGTCCTACGAGCAGTACTTC	CASSLADYRGGSYEQYF
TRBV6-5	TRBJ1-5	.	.	TGTGCCAGCAGCACACAGGGCAGCAATCAGCCCCAGCATTTT	CASSTQGSNQPQHF
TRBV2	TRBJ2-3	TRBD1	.	TGTGCCAGCAAAGGGACAGGGAGAACAGATACGCAGTATTTT	CASKGTGRTDTQYF
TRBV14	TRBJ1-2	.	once	TGTGCCAGCAGCCAAGCAACAGGACTTATTAACTATGGCTACACCTTC	CASSQATGLINYGYTF
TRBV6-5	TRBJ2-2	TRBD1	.	TGTGCCACTCGGACAGGGAACACCGGGGAGCTGTTTTTT	CATRTGNTGELFF
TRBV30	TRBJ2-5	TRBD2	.	TGTGCCTGGAGTGGAGGGAGCGGGGGGGGTGAAGAGACCCAGTACTTC	CAWSGGSGGGEETQYF
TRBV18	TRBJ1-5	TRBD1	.	TGTGCCAGCTCACTCGGACAGGGCGGCAATCAGCCCCAGCATTTT	CASSLGQGGNQPQHF
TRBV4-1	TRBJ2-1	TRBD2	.	TGCGCCAGCAGCCTCCAGGGACTAGCGGGAGGGCCCTACAATGAGCAGTTCTTC	CASSLQGLAGGPYNEQFF
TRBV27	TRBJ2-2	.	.	TGTGCCAGTTCGCCTTGGGGCACCGGGGAGCTGTTTTTT	CASSPWGTGELFF
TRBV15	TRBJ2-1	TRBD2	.	TGTGCCACCGCCTGGGGAGGGAATGAGCAGTTCTTC	CATAWGGNEQFF
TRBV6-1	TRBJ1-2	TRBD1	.	TGTGCCAGCAGTGCCCTGGGACAGGGGAAGGATTCTTACTATGGCTACACCTTC	CASSALGQGKDSYYGYTF
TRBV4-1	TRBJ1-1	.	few	TGCGCCAGCAGCCCGGCGGGGGTCACTGAAGCTTTCTTT	CASSPAGVTEAFF
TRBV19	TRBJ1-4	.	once	TGTGCCAGTAGTATAGGCCAGGGGCGTGAAAAACTGTTTTTT	CASSIGQGREKLFF
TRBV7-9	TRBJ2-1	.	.	TGTGCCAGCAGCTTAGTAAAAGGTCAGCACAATGAGCAGTTCTTC	CASSLVKGQHNEQFF
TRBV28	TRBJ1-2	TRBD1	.	TGTGCCAGCACCGTCCTGGGACAGGGGCACTATGGCTACACCTTC	CASTVLGQGHYGYTF
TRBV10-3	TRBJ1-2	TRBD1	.	TGTGCCATCAGCGACAGGGGGAACTCGTATGGCTACACCTTC	CAISDRGNSYGYTF
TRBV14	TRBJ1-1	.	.	TGTGCCAGCAGCCAAGATTTCGGAGAAGCTTTCTTT	CASSQDFGEAFF
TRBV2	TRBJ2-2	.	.	TGTGCCAGCAAAGGCAGGGCCCCGGACACCGGGGAGCTGTTTTTT	CASKGRAPDTGELFF
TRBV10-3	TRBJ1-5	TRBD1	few	TGTGCCATCAGTCCAACGCAGGGGGCCGGCAATCAGCCCCAGCATTTT	CAISPTQGAGNQPQHF
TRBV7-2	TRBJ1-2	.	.	TGTGCCAGCAGCTTAGGGCGGACGGTGAGCTACACCTTC	CASSLGRTVSYTF